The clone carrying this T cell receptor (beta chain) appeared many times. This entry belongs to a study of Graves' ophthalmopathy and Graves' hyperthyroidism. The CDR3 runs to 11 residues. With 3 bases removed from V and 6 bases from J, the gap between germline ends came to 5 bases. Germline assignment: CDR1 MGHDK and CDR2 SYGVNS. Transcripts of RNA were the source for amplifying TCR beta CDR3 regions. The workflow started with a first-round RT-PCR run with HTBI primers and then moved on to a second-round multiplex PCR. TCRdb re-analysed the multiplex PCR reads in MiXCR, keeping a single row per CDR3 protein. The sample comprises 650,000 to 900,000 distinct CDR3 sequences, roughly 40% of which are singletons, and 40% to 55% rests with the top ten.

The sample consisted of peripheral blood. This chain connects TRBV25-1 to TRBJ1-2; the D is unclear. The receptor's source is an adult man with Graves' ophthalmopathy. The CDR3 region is CASSEYDGYTF. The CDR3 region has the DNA TGTGCCAGCAGTGAGTATGATGGCTACACCTTC.